These 14 T cell receptor beta chains were all obtained from the same sample, sequenced in a study of cytomegalovirus exposure and HLA in healthy donors. Repertoires were generated with immunoSEQ multiplex PCR, while TCRdb's copy carries only in-frame clones and drops some. The sample yields over 150,000 clones, 70% to 90% seen once. Sequenced material: PBMCs. These receptor sequences come from a man aged 18 to 29 in good health and CMV-seropositive.

The V call is TRBV6-5, the J call TRBJ2-7; 8 bases line up with TRBD1. In germline, CDR1 is MNHEY, CDR2 SVGAGI. Trimming removed 10 bases from V and 5 bases from J; junction bases left unmatched: 10. This CDR3 contains 13 residues. CDR3 in DNA: TGTGCCACCCGAGACAGGGGAAAGAACGAGCAGTACTTC. Translated: CATRDRGKNEQYF.

The V and J genes are TRBV7-2 and TRBJ2-5, with 8 bases that match TRBD2. In germline, CDR1 is SGHTA, CDR2 FQGNSA. This CDR3 is built from 15 residues. V was clipped by 1 base and J by 3 bases; unmatched bases: 4. The CDR3 sequence is CASSLDGGAKETQYF. The CDR3 region has the DNA TGTGCCAGCAGCTTAGACGGGGGGGCCAAAGAGACCCAGTACTTC.

V is TRBV2 and J is TRBJ1-3; 7 positions agree with TRBD1. CDR1 and CDR2 from the germline V gene are SNHLY and FYNNEI. The V and J ends lost 5 bases and 4 bases, in that order; junction bases with no gene match: 5. CDR3 length equals 14 residues. CDR3 in amino acids: CASSTQGLGNTIYF. The CDR3 DNA reads as TGTGCCAGCAGTACACAGGGGCTAGGAAACACCATATATTTT.

This clone was counted a few times. The chain carries TRBV7-9 and TRBJ1-1; 7 bases align to TRBD1. V dropped 3 bases and J dropped 7; count of bases not matched to a gene: 2. In germline, CDR1 is SEHNR, CDR2 FQNEAQ (reference sequence). The CDR3 runs to 12 residues. CDR3 residues: CASSLTGSEAFF. The DNA of the CDR3 is TGTGCCAGCAGCTTGACAGGGAGTGAAGCTTTCTTT.

This chain links TRBV5-1 with TRBJ2-1, with 13 bases identical to TRBD2. Germline V gene lookup returns CDR1 SGHRS and CDR2 YFSETQ. Losses at the gene ends were 4 bases for V and 9 bases for J; bases not matched to a gene: 13. This CDR3 spans 17 amino acids. CDR3 nucleotides: TGCGCCAGCAGCCTTGGAGGCGGGACTAGCGGGACGGGTGAGCAGTTCTTC. The encoded protein is CASSLGGGTSGTGEQFF.

The chain joins TRBV6-5 to TRBJ2-7; D perhaps matches TRBD2 (6 bases). The CDR3 loop spans 12 amino acids. CDR1 MNHEY and CDR2 SVGAGI come from the germline V gene. The V end was cut by 8 bases, the J end by 1 base, with 9 bases between. The CDR3 region is CASAGTSYEQYF. The CDR3 nucleotides read TGTGCCAGCGCGGGGACTTCCTACGAGCAGTACTTC.

The chain carries TRBV4-1 and TRBJ2-3, with TRBD2 matching over 7 bases. The length of the CDR3 is 16 residues. Germline lookup yields CDR1 MGHRA and CDR2 YSYEKL. J gave up 6 bases and V 4 bases, and 13 bases lay outside the gene matches. CDR3 coding DNA: TGCGCCAGCAGCCCCCGGGAGGCGATTGCGGCGGATACGCAGTATTTT. This sequence encodes CASSPREAIAADTQYF.

The genes are TRBV6-6 and TRBJ2-3; perhaps TRBD2 as D (6 bases). Trimming shortened V by 5 bases and J by 1 base, and 13 bases separated the two germline ends. CDR3 length: 15 amino acids. In germline, CDR1 is MNHNY, CDR2 SVGAGI (reference sequence). The CDR3 region is CASSTSSGRTDTQYF. The CDR3 region has the DNA TGTGCCAGCAGTACCAGTAGCGGCCGCACAGATACGCAGTATTTT.

The rearrangement joins TRBV7-3 to TRBJ2-1, with 7 positions matching TRBD1. Per the germline V gene, CDR1 is SGHTA and CDR2 is FQGTGA. The CDR3 consists of 13 residues. V trimming: 5 bases; J trimming: 4 bases; junction bases outside the gene matches: 2. CDR3 protein: CASSQQGYNEQFF. The CDR3, as DNA: TGTGCCAGCAGCCAACAGGGGTACAATGAGCAGTTCTTC.

This chain joins TRBV11-2 and TRBJ2-7; maybe TRBD1 (6 bases). The CDR3 has 15 residues. CDR1 and CDR2 from the germline V gene are SGHAT and FQNNGV. Trimming removed 2 bases from V and 0 bases from J, with 11 bases in between. The CDR3 nucleotides are TGTGCCAGCAGCTTATATGGGGGCGGCTCCTACGAGCAGTACTTC. Translation gives CASSLYGGGSYEQYF.

This clone was recorded only once. The chain has TRBV18 and TRBJ1-4, with a tentative D call TRBD1 (5 bases). Trimming took 3 bases from V and 2 from J, leaving 13 bases between them. CDR3 length: 16 residues. Germline V gene lookup returns CDR1 KGHSH and CDR2 LQKENI. The CDR3 DNA is TGTGCCAGCTCACCGGAAGGGGTATCCACTAATGAAAAACTGTTTTTT. This sequence encodes CASSPEGVSTNEKLFF. The full variable domain, completed using reference TRBV18 and TRBJ1-4, is NAGVMQNPRHLVRRRGQEARLRCSPMKGHSHVYWYRQLPEEGLKFMVYLQKENIIDESGMPKERFSAEFPKEGPSILRIQQVVRGDSAAYFCASSPEGVSTNEKLFFGSGTQLSVL.

J is TRBJ2-1 and V is TRBV9, with D perhaps matching TRBD2 (6 bases). CDR3 size: 16 residues. Germline V gene data show CDR1 as SGDLS and CDR2 as YYNGEE. Trimming took off 2 bases at V and 9 bases at J, with 21 bases between the two ends. CDR3 nucleotides: TGTGCCAGCAGCGTGTCGAGCGGCAAGGCCGGGGGTGAGCAGTTCTTC. Encoded protein: CASSVSSGKAGGEQFF. Complete variable domain (other parts from reference TRBV9 and TRBJ2-1): DSGVTQTPKHLITATGQRVTLRCSPRSGDLSVYWYQQSLDQGLQFLIQYYNGEERAKGNILERFSAQQFPDLHSELNLSSLELGDSALYFCASSVSSGKAGGEQFFGPGTRLTVL.

This chain joins TRBV7-8 and TRBJ1-5; 8 bases are a match to TRBD1. Trimming took 1 base from V and 3 from J; bases not matched to a gene: 5. CDR1 SGHVS and CDR2 FQNEAQ come from the germline V gene. The CDR3 has 16 residues. The CDR3 DNA is TGTGCCAGCAGCTTAGGGACAGGGAGGTCCAATCAGCCCCAGCATTTT. It yields the protein CASSLGTGRSNQPQHF. The whole variable domain, remainder taken from reference TRBV7-8 and TRBJ1-5, is GAGVSQSPRYKVAKRGQDVALRCDPISGHVSLFWYQQALGQGPEFLTYFQNEAQLDKSGLPSDRFFAERPEGSVSTLKIQRTQQEDSAVYLCASSLGTGRSNQPQHFGDGTRLSIL.

With regard to this clone: Other DNA sequences from this sample encode an identical CDR3 as well. The chain links TRBV2 to TRBJ2-5, with 8 positions matching TRBD2. V dropped 4 bases and J dropped 1; count of bases not matched to a gene: 2. The CDR3 extends over 14 amino acids. In germline, CDR1 is SNHLY, CDR2 FYNNEI. The CDR3 DNA sequence: TGTGCCAGCAGTGCCAGCGGGGGCCAAGAGACCCAGTACTTC. Protein sequence: CASSASGGQETQYF.